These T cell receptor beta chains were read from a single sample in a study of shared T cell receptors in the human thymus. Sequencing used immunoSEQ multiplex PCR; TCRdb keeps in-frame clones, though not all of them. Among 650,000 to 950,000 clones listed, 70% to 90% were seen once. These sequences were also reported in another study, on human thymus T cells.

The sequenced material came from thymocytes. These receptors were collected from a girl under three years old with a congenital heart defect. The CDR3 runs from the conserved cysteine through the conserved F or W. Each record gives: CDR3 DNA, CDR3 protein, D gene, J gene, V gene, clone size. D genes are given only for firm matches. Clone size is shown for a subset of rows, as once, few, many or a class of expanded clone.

TGCGCCAGCAGCCAACGGCTTTTGGACAGGGAAGACACTGAAGCTTTCTTT	CASSQRLLDREDTEAFF	TRBD1	TRBJ1-1	TRBV4-1	-
TGTGCCAGCAGAGAGCTAGCGGGGGCCGCCTACAATGAGCAGTTCTTC	CASRELAGAAYNEQFF	TRBD2	TRBJ2-1	TRBV2	-
TGCGCCAGCAGACATGTCGCTGGGGCCAACGTCCTGACTTTC	CASRHVAGANVLTF	-	TRBJ2-6	TRBV4-1	-
TGTGCCAGCAGCCAAGTAAGGAGGAGCTCCTACAATGAGCAGTTCTTC	CASSQVRRSSYNEQFF	-	TRBJ2-1	TRBV4-2	once
TGTGCCAGCAGTGAAGCGGGGCGCTATGGCTACACCTTC	CASSEAGRYGYTF	-	TRBJ1-2	TRBV6-1	once
TGTGCCAGCAGTTACTCGGCTCTTGGAAACACCATATATTTT	CASSYSALGNTIYF	-	TRBJ1-3	TRBV6-6	-
TGTGCCAGCAGCGGATCACAGGGGGACATCGCGGTTGATACGCAGTATTTT	CASSGSQGDIAVDTQYF	TRBD1	TRBJ2-3	TRBV7-2	-
TGTGCCAGCAGTTCGGGACAGGGGGACACTGAAGCTTTCTTT	CASSSGQGDTEAFF	TRBD1	TRBJ1-1	TRBV27	-
TGTGCCAGCAGTGGGCAACTAGCGCATTACAATGAGCAGTTCTTC	CASSGQLAHYNEQFF	TRBD2	TRBJ2-1	TRBV2	-
TGTGCCAGTAGTTCTGGACTATTAGAATACGAGCAGTACTTC	CASSSGLLEYEQYF	-	TRBJ2-7	TRBV19	-
TGTGCCTGGACTCAAATGTGGGCGGGGGGCACCAACACAGATACGCAGTATTTT	CAWTQMWAGGTNTDTQYF	TRBD2	TRBJ2-3	TRBV30	few
TGTGCCAGCAGCCACCCTAGCGGGGGGGCGTTCGATGAGCAGTTCTTC	CASSHPSGGAFDEQFF	TRBD2	TRBJ2-1	TRBV14	-
TGTGCCAGCAGCTTGAGGGACATAAAAGAGACCCAGTACTTC	CASSLRDIKETQYF	-	TRBJ2-5	TRBV7-8	once
TGTGCCAGCAGGGGGGTTGACAGGGGTCCGCCCGCAACTAATGAAAAACTGTTTTTT	CASRGVDRGPPATNEKLFF	TRBD1	TRBJ1-4	TRBV28	-
TGTGCTAGTGGTTTGGTACCCGATAGCGGGCGCAACACCGGGGAGCTGTTTTTT	CASGLVPDSGRNTGELFF	TRBD2	TRBJ2-2	TRBV12-5	-
TGTGCCAGATTAAAGCGCCGGGGGACTGGAACTGAAGCTTTCTTT	CARLKRRGTGTEAFF	-	TRBJ1-1	TRBV19	-
TGTGCCAGCAGCCAAGGAGGAGGCAGAGTGAAGACCCAGTACTTC	CASSQGGGRVKTQYF	-	TRBJ2-5	TRBV14	-
TGTGCCAGCATAGGGGACAGGGACGGCTACACCTTC	CASIGDRDGYTF	TRBD1	TRBJ1-2	TRBV25-1	-
TGTGCCAGCAGCTTCGCACAGGGGGCCTCCTACGAGCAGTACTTC	CASSFAQGASYEQYF	TRBD1	TRBJ2-7	TRBV5-5	-
TGCGCCAGCAGCCAAGATAGCGGACAGGGGTACACTGAAGCTTTCTTT	CASSQDSGQGYTEAFF	TRBD1	TRBJ1-1	TRBV4-1	-
TGTGCCAGCAGTGCCTGGACAGGGGATAACACTGAAGCTTTCTTT	CASSAWTGDNTEAFF	TRBD1	TRBJ1-1	TRBV6-1	-
TGTGCCAGCAGCTTGACCCCCATTAGGACAGGGGGTGCTCAGCCCCAGCATTTT	CASSLTPIRTGGAQPQHF	TRBD1	TRBJ1-5	TRBV5-6	-
TGTGCCAGCAGTGACAGGGTTAACACTGAAGCTTTCTTT	CASSDRVNTEAFF	TRBD1	TRBJ1-1	TRBV7-3	-
TGTGCCAGCTCACCTTGGTTGGGACACCCAAATTCACCCCTCCACTTT	CASSPWLGHPNSPLHF	-	TRBJ1-6	TRBV18	-
TGTGCCAGCAGTCCCCAGACTCGACCCAAACCGAACACCGGGGAGCTGTTTTTT	CASSPQTRPKPNTGELFF	-	TRBJ2-2	TRBV2	-
TGCAGCGTCGAAGGGCCGGGGGCTGGAAACACCATATATTTT	CSVEGPGAGNTIYF	-	TRBJ1-3	TRBV29-1	-
TGTGCCAGCCAATCAAACCGGGACAGGGGAGTCAACTATGGCTACACCTTC	CASQSNRDRGVNYGYTF	TRBD1	TRBJ1-2	TRBV27	-
TGTGCCAGCAGCCTCAATCCGGGACAGGGGGAAAATGAGCAGTTCTTC	CASSLNPGQGENEQFF	TRBD1	TRBJ2-1	TRBV28	few
TGTGCCAGCAGCTCCCAGACCACCGGGACAGGGGGCTACCAAGAGACCCAGTACTTC	CASSSQTTGTGGYQETQYF	TRBD1	TRBJ2-5	TRBV9	-
TGTGCCAGCACCCCAGTCAGAACCGGACAGGGAATTGACGAGCAGTACTTC	CASTPVRTGQGIDEQYF	TRBD1	TRBJ2-7	TRBV28	-
TGCGCCAGCAGCCAAGTCGGACAGCGGCTTTGGGGTAATTCACCCCTCCACTTT	CASSQVGQRLWGNSPLHF	-	TRBJ1-6	TRBV4-1	few
TGTGCCAGTAGTAATAGCCCCTTGGACAGGCGTAGAAACGAGCAGTACTTC	CASSNSPLDRRRNEQYF	TRBD1	TRBJ2-7	TRBV19	-
TGTGCCAGCAGAACCGGGACAGGGTTTATCTCCTATAATTCACCCCTCCACTTT	CASRTGTGFISYNSPLHF	TRBD1	TRBJ1-6	TRBV27	-
TGCGCCAGCAGAACAGACAGTACCTACGAGCAGTACTTC	CASRTDSTYEQYF	-	TRBJ2-7	TRBV5-1	-
TGTGCCACCAGCAGACAACGACTAGCGGGGGACCAAGAGACCCAGTACTTC	CATSRQRLAGDQETQYF	TRBD2	TRBJ2-5	TRBV15	-
TGTGCCAGCAGGAGGGGCAATCAGCCCCAGCATTTT	CASRRGNQPQHF	-	TRBJ1-5	TRBV28	-
TGTGCTAGTGGTTCCCCACCCAAGCGGGGGGCCTACAATGAGCAGTTCTTC	CASGSPPKRGAYNEQFF	TRBD2	TRBJ2-1	TRBV12-5	few
TGTGCCAGCGCCGGACAGGGGGAGGGGATCAATCAGCCCCAGCATTTT	CASAGQGEGINQPQHF	TRBD1	TRBJ1-5	TRBV27	-
TGTGCCACCCGGGGGTGTAGCGGGGGACCAGATACGCAGTATTTT	CATRGCSGGPDTQYF	TRBD2	TRBJ2-3	TRBV10-3	-
TGTGCCACGGGGGTTAAGGCTGAAGCTTTCTTT	CATGVKAEAFF	-	TRBJ1-1	TRBV19	few
TGTGCCAGCAGCGAAGCTGGCAGGGGGCGATACGAGCAGTACTTC	CASSEAGRGRYEQYF	TRBD1	TRBJ2-7	TRBV4-2	-
TGTGCCAGCTCCCGAGGCCCCCCGGGAGCAGGGTACAATAATTCACCCCTCCACTTT	CASSRGPPGAGYNNSPLHF	-	TRBJ1-6	TRBV18	-
TGTGCCAGCTCACCAGAGTTTATTCAGTGCGCGGTCACAGGGGAGGACGAGCAGTACTTC	CASSPEFIQCAVTGEDEQYF	-	TRBJ2-7	TRBV18	few
TGTGCCAGCAGTGAAGACTTGGGGACAGGGCTATACAATGAGCAGTTCTTC	CASSEDLGTGLYNEQFF	TRBD1	TRBJ2-1	TRBV6-1	once
TGCGCCAGCAGCGGGACAGGTCTCAAGGGCTACACCTTC	CASSGTGLKGYTF	TRBD1	TRBJ1-2	TRBV5-1	-
TGTGCCAGCAGTGACCCAGGGACAGGGGGCGATGGCTACACCTTC	CASSDPGTGGDGYTF	TRBD1	TRBJ1-2	TRBV6-1	-
TGTGCCAGCAGACCTGGACAGGCCGAAGCTTTCTTT	CASRPGQAEAFF	TRBD1	TRBJ1-1	TRBV2	-
TGTGCCAGCAGTTCAGACGGATTAAGTCAGGGAAAAGGTTCCTACGAGCAGTACTTC	CASSSDGLSQGKGSYEQYF	-	TRBJ2-7	TRBV27	-
TGCGCCAGCAGCCCGCCGACTAGCGGGGGGCAGATCGACACAGATACGCAGTATTTT	CASSPPTSGGQIDTDTQYF	TRBD2	TRBJ2-3	TRBV4-3	-
TGTGCCAGCAGTCTCTCCGGGACAGTTCGCTCACCCCTCCACTTT	CASSLSGTVRSPLHF	TRBD1	TRBJ1-6	TRBV27	-
TGTGCCAGCGGACATTCTAAAACAGATACGCAGTATTTT	CASGHSKTDTQYF	-	TRBJ2-3	TRBV6-6	-
TGTGCCAGCAGCCTCAACCGGGACAGGGGATTATCACCCCTCCACTTT	CASSLNRDRGLSPLHF	TRBD1	TRBJ1-6	TRBV5-4	-
TGTGCCAGCAGTCTCCTGGGGGGGGCTAGGATCAATGAGCAGTTCTTC	CASSLLGGARINEQFF	-	TRBJ2-1	TRBV25-1	-
TGTGCCAGCAGTCTCAGGAATGGCTACACCTTC	CASSLRNGYTF	-	TRBJ1-2	TRBV28	-
TGTGCCACCAGCAGAAAATCCGCCACCCAACGGGAAAGCTCCTACGAGCAGTACTTC	CATSRKSATQRESSYEQYF	-	TRBJ2-7	TRBV15	few
TGTGCCAGCAGTGATTCCGGAGTCGACTCTTTACATGGCTACACCTTC	CASSDSGVDSLHGYTF	-	TRBJ1-2	TRBV6-1	few
TGCGCCAGCCACCCGACAGGGAAGGGACCCCAGCATTTT	CASHPTGKGPQHF	TRBD1	TRBJ1-5	TRBV10-2	once
TGTGCCAGCAGTGAGATCTACGAGCAGTACTTC	CASSEIYEQYF	-	TRBJ2-7	TRBV28	-